The next 14 T cell receptor beta chains were all read from a single sample in a study of graft-versus-host responses after intestinal transplantation. Here immunoSEQ multiplex PCR was the method, and the copy in TCRdb shows in-frame clones only, minus some. The table records roughly 960 clones, 45% to 55% of them present only once. Irradiated stimulators labeled with violet dye, approximately 200,000 in number, were plated with approximately 200,000 CFSE-labeled responders. This specimen consisted of alloreactive CD8+ T cells from a mixed lymphocyte reaction culture, obtained before transplantation. Subset reported: CFSE-low proliferating T cells sorted from roughly 6-day pre-transplant mixed lymphocyte reaction (GvH or HvG direction). The receptors derive from a human patient who was an organ donor for intestinal transplantation.

The chain combines TRBV7-3 with TRBJ2-1; 8 positions agree with TRBD2. The CDR3 contains 15 residues. Looked up from germline, CDR1 is SGHTA and CDR2 is FQGTGA. Trimming took 0 bases from V and 10 from J; bases not matched to a gene: 8. CDR3 nucleotides: TGTGCCAGCAGCTTAACGTATGGGACGGGAGGGGAGCAGTTCTTC. It is translated as CASSLTYGTGGEQFF.

This clone has only a few counts. The chain couples TRBV6-1 to TRBJ2-3, with 9 bases that match TRBD2. Germline CDR1 and CDR2: MNHNS and SASEGT. This CDR3 has 17 residues. Germline trimming cut 0 bases from V and 4 bases from J; bases unmatched to any gene: 8. Here the CDR3 DNA reads TGTGCCAGCAGTGAAGCACGTAGGCTAGCGGGACCAGATACGCAGTATTTT. This encodes CASSEARRLAGPDTQYF.

This sequence joins TRBV11-2 and TRBJ2-3; TRBD2 matches at 13 bases. The V segment lost 2 bases and the J segment 2 bases; nucleotides outside the gene matches: 10. The CDR3 length is 19 residues. Germline V gene lookup returns CDR1 SGHAT and CDR2 FQNNGV. For the CDR3, the DNA is TGTGCCAGCAGCTTACGGACTAGCGGGGGCCCCACGTACACAGATACGCAGTATTTT. Its translation is CASSLRTSGGPTYTDTQYF.

The chain links TRBV6-1 to TRBJ1-5; D gene uncertain. Trimming removed 5 bases at V and 2 bases at J, with 13 bases between. In germline, CDR1 is MNHNS, CDR2 SASEGT. This CDR3 is 15 amino acids long. The CDR3 bases are TGTGCCAGCAGTCCCTACCCCGGGGGCAATCAGCCCCAGCATTTT. It yields the protein CASSPYPGGNQPQHF.

V and J are TRBV4-1 and TRBJ1-2; D is ambiguous. The CDR3 consists of 16 residues. Germline CDR1 and CDR2: MGHRA and YSYEKL. V was clipped by 4 bases and J by 4 bases, with 19 bases between them. The CDR3 sequence is CASSLYCYRKTYGYTF. The DNA of the CDR3 is TGCGCCAGCAGCCTGTATTGCTACCGAAAGACCTATGGCTACACCTTC.

The rearrangement links TRBV5-1 to TRBJ2-3; perhaps TRBD1 as D (5 bases). Trimming left V 4 bases short and J 1 base short, with 13 bases between. This CDR3 is built from 15 residues. Looked up from germline, CDR1 is SGHRS and CDR2 is YFSETQ. CDR3 nucleotide sequence: TGCGCCAGCAGCCCCGACAGCCCTGGCACAGATACGCAGTATTTT. It yields the protein CASSPDSPGTDTQYF.

There are a few counts of this clone. V and J are TRBV9 and TRBJ2-1; D is unclear. Germline V gene lookup returns CDR1 SGDLS and CDR2 YYNGEE. This CDR3 contains 15 residues. Trimming cost V 0 bases and J 2 bases, with 9 bases left between them. The CDR3, as DNA: TGTGCCAGCAGCGTAGGGAGCGAAGCCTACAATGAGCAGTTCTTC. This encodes CASSVGSEAYNEQFF.

This chain uses TRBV6-6 with TRBJ1-2; 11 bases are shared with TRBD1. This CDR3 region has 14 residues. J gave up 6 bases and V 5 bases, and 5 bases lay outside the gene matches. Germline CDR1 reads MNHNY; CDR2 reads SVGAGI (reference sequence). The CDR3 reads CASSHWTGGHGYTF. Written as DNA, the CDR3 is TGTGCCAGCAGTCACTGGACAGGGGGCCATGGCTACACCTTC.

This clone was detected a few times. This rearrangement joins TRBV2 to TRBJ2-7; 10 bases are shared with TRBD2. Trimming took 5 bases from V and 2 from J; bases not matched to a gene: 6. CDR3 length: 15 residues. Germline loops: CDR1 SNHLY, CDR2 FYNNEI. CDR3 coding DNA: TGTGCCAGCAGTTCTATAGCGGGGGGCCCCTACGAGCAGTACTTC. It yields the protein CASSSIAGGPYEQYF.

The chain is built from TRBV11-1 and TRBJ2-3, with 13 positions matching TRBD2. There are 19 residues in the CDR3. Trimming cost V 2 bases and J 2 bases; bases outside gene matches: 10. The germline V gene has CDR1 SGHAT and CDR2 FQDESV (reference sequence). DNA of the CDR3: TGTGCCAGCAGCTTACGGACTAGCGGGGGCCCCACGTACACAGATACGCAGTATTTT. Encoded protein: CASSLRTSGGPTYTDTQYF.

The J gene is TRBJ1-1, the V gene TRBV29-1, with D maybe TRBD1 (6 bases). Trimming removed 6 bases from V and 6 bases from J, with 14 bases in between. Germline loops: CDR1 SQVTM, CDR2 ANQGSEA. The CDR3 loop spans 12 amino acids. Here the CDR3 reads CSVFRGYAEAFF. The CDR3 DNA follows: TGCAGCGTATTCAGGGGATACGCTGAAGCTTTCTTT.

V gene TRBV9 combines with J gene TRBJ2-6; the D is unclear. This CDR3 has 18 residues. The germline V gene has CDR1 SGDLS and CDR2 YYNGEE. Trimming cost V 6 bases and J 5 bases, with 24 bases left between them. The DNA for the CDR3 is TGTGCCAGCACCGGTTGGTACTCAAACAAAAGTCGGGCCAACGTCCTGACTTTC. It translates to CASTGWYSNKSRANVLTF.

The chain uses TRBV28 and TRBJ2-7; no clear D gene. The V gene lost 5 bases and the J gene lost 2 bases, with 13 bases spanning the gap. Germline CDR1 and CDR2: MDHEN and SYDVKM. This CDR3 has 14 amino acids. CDR3 nucleotide sequence: TGTGCCAGCAGTACCTCTAGTGTGCCCTACGAGCAGTACTTC. Residues: CASSTSSVPYEQYF.

This clone occurred once. The chain combines TRBV5-6 with TRBJ2-1; D may be TRBD1 or TRBD2 (5 bases each). This CDR3 is built from 15 residues. Trimming pared 5 bases from V and 6 bases from J, leaving 18 bases between. CDR1 and CDR2 from the germline V gene are SGHDT and YYEEEE. In nucleotides, the CDR3 is TGTGCCAGCAGACTCACGGGACGTGCAGCCAATGAGCAGTTCTTC. It translates to CASRLTGRAANEQFF.